Presented here are 25 T cell receptor beta chains from one specimen sequenced in a study of shared clonotypes between healthy human individuals. The naive CD8 fraction comprised CD45RO-negative cells positively selected for CCR7 and excluded terminally differentiated effector memory CD45RA+ cells. Assay: immunoSEQ multiplex PCR; the TCRdb copy retains only in-frame clones and omits some. The table lists around 1.9 million clones, just over 90% of them singletons. Input material: naive CD8+ T cells from PBMCs. These receptors came from a man in his late teens or twenties in good health. Some clones in this sample may be carry-over from other donors' samples.

This rearrangement joins TRBV18 to TRBJ2-7; 7 bases align to TRBD1. The ends lost 2 bases at V and 1 base at J; junction bases unmatched: 5. CDR3 length: 15 residues. CDR1 KGHSH and CDR2 LQKENI come from the germline V gene. The CDR3 coding sequence is TGTGCCAGCTCACCAAGCAGGGGGTGGTCCTACGAGCAGTACTTC. Translation: CASSPSRGWSYEQYF.

This chain links TRBV5-6 with TRBJ2-1; D gene uncertain. CDR1 and CDR2 (germline): SGHDT, YYEEEE. The V end lost 1 base, the J end lost 9 bases, and 5 bases lay between the germline ends. The CDR3 totals 11 residues. In DNA form, the CDR3 reads TGTGCCAGCAGCTTGACGGCTGAGCAGTTCTTC. It specifies CASSLTAEQFF. Full variable domain (remainder filled in from reference TRBV5-6 and TRBJ2-1): DAGVTQSPTHLIKTRGQQVTLRCSPKSGHDTVSWYQQALGQGPQFIFQYYEEEERQRGNFPDRFSGHQFPNYSSELNVNALLLGDSALYLCASSLTAEQFFGPGTRLTVL.

The J gene is TRBJ2-5, the V gene TRBV6-1; D remains ambiguous. The germline V gene has CDR1 MNHNS and CDR2 SASEGT. Trimming removed 2 bases at V and 1 base at J, with 14 bases between. The CDR3 contains 16 residues. The CDR3 is CASSEYVGRSQETQYF. The CDR3 DNA follows: TGTGCCAGCAGTGAATACGTGGGCAGGAGCCAAGAGACCCAGTACTTC.

The genes are TRBV13 and TRBJ2-7; no definite D call. Germline CDR1 is PRHDT and CDR2 is FYEKMQ (reference sequence). V dropped 5 bases and J dropped 6 bases, with 14 bases sitting between them. CDR3 length: 13 residues. CDR3 DNA: TGTGCCAGCAGCCCTAGGCGTTCGGGCGAGCAGTACTTC. This encodes CASSPRRSGEQYF.

This rearrangement joins TRBV11-3 to TRBJ2-7; weak D call: TRBD1 (6 bases). The CDR3 totals 16 residues. Per germline, CDR1 SGHNT and CDR2 YENEEA. Trimming took 5 bases from V and 2 from J, leaving 19 bases between them. The CDR3 DNA reads as TGTGCCAGCAGCCCCGGTACAGGGCAGGCGGCCTACGAGCAGTACTTC. Protein: CASSPGTGQAAYEQYF.

This chain joins TRBV28 and TRBJ2-2; D gene uncertain. Germline loops: CDR1 MDHEN, CDR2 SYDVKM. The CDR3 consists of 15 residues. V lost 9 bases to trimming and J lost 9 bases, with 23 bases between them. CDR3 protein: CASQSRALRFRELFF. CDR3 sequence (DNA): TGTGCCAGTCAAAGTAGGGCGCTAAGGTTCCGGGAGCTGTTTTTT.

In regard to this clone: The sample has other DNA sequences that encode this CDR3 too. The chain combines TRBV7-9 with TRBJ2-7, with D uncertain. Germline V CDR1 and CDR2: SEHNR, FQNEAQ (reference sequence). CDR3 length equals 12 residues. Trimming pared 2 bases from V and 4 bases from J, leaving 6 bases between. The CDR3 coding sequence is TGTGCCAGCAGCTTAAACGGGTACGAGCAGTACTTC. This sequence encodes CASSLNGYEQYF. The complete variable domain, with remaining parts taken from reference TRBV7-9 and TRBJ2-7, reads DTGVSQNPRHKITKRGQNVTFRCDPISEHNRLYWYRQTLGQGPEFLTYFQNEAQLEKSRLLSDRFSAERPKGSFSTLEIQRTEQGDSAMYLCASSLNGYEQYFGPGTRLTVT.

This rearrangement joins TRBV7-2 to TRBJ1-2; a possible D gene is TRBD1 (5 bases). Per germline, CDR1 SGHTA and CDR2 FQGNSA. Trimming pared 4 bases from V and 2 bases from J, leaving 14 bases between. This CDR3 comprises 15 residues. The CDR3 protein is CASSYLTRDNYGYTF. In nucleotides, the CDR3 is TGTGCCAGCAGCTACCTCACCCGGGACAACTATGGCTACACCTTC.

The chain combines TRBV5-6 with TRBJ2-5; D is ambiguous. Germline V gene lookup returns CDR1 SGHDT and CDR2 YYEEEE. This CDR3 region has 13 residues. Trimming stripped 2 bases from V and 1 base from J, with 6 bases between. CDR3 protein: CASSFSIQETQYF. CDR3 nucleotides: TGTGCCAGCAGCTTCTCAATCCAAGAGACCCAGTACTTC.

DNA for the CDR3: TGTGCCAGCAGACTCGCTGCCTCCTTCTCCTACGAGCAGTACTTC. Translated: CASRLAASFSYEQYF. V and J are TRBV6-5 and TRBJ2-7, with no clear D. Trimming cost V 6 bases and J 0 bases, with 15 bases left between them. The CDR3 consists of 15 residues. Germline V gene lookup returns CDR1 MNHEY and CDR2 SVGAGI.

This CDR3 reads CASSLMGPPYEQYF. CDR3 DNA sequence: TGTGCCAGCAGCTTAATGGGACCCCCGTACGAGCAGTACTTC. This chain connects TRBV7-3 to TRBJ2-7; D is tentatively TRBD1 or TRBD2 (5 bases each). This CDR3 is 14 amino acids long. Per the germline V gene, CDR1 is SGHTA and CDR2 is FQGTGA. V was shortened by 1 base and J by 4 bases, with 11 bases between the two germline ends.

The rearrangement links TRBV7-9 to TRBJ2-7; 12 bases fit TRBD1. Germline V gene sequence: CDR1 SEHNR, CDR2 FQNEAQ (reference sequence). V shed 5 bases and J 5 bases; nucleotides not matched to a gene: 7. The CDR3 has 15 amino acids. In DNA, the CDR3 is TGTGCCAGCAGCCTCCGGGACAGGGGGCTTGACGAGCAGTACTTC. Protein: CASSLRDRGLDEQYF.

In its sample, this clone was seen once. This chain links TRBV19 with TRBJ1-1, with D perhaps matching TRBD1 (6 bases). The CDR3 has 15 amino acids. V lost 8 bases and J 1 base, leaving 17 bases between the germline ends. From germline, CDR1 is LNHDA and CDR2 SQIVND (reference sequence). As DNA, the CDR3 is TGTGCCAGTTTGCGGCGGGGGGCCGCGAACACTGAAGCTTTCTTT. This codes for CASLRRGAANTEAFF.

V is TRBV19 and J is TRBJ1-2, with D possibly TRBD1 on 5 matching bases. Germline V CDR1 and CDR2: LNHDA, SQIVND (reference sequence). V lost 6 bases, J lost 6 bases, and 17 bases lay in between. CDR3 length: 14 amino acids. The CDR3 DNA follows: TGTGCCAGTAGCCCCGGCCAGACAGAGCATGGCTACACCTTC. Translating gives CASSPGQTEHGYTF.

The gene calls are TRBV11-2 and TRBJ1-5; D is ambiguous. V lost 3 bases to trimming and J lost 0 bases, with 6 bases between them. The V gene's germline CDR1 is SGHAT and CDR2 FQNNGV. The CDR3 has 14 residues. The CDR3 DNA reads as TGTGCCAGCAGCTTTTTGGGTAGCAATCAGCCCCAGCATTTT. Amino acids: CASSFLGSNQPQHF.

This chain connects TRBV28 to TRBJ1-1; 10 bases are a match to TRBD1. V was pared by 4 bases and J by 1 base, with 6 bases of the junction left unmatched. This CDR3 comprises 16 residues. In germline, CDR1 is MDHEN, CDR2 SYDVKM. Here the CDR3 reads CASSSRDRGWNTEAFF. CDR3 bases: TGTGCCAGCAGTTCGAGGGACAGGGGTTGGAACACTGAAGCTTTCTTT.

V usage is TRBV6-1 and J usage is TRBJ2-1; 7 nucleotides align to TRBD2. Germline-derived CDR1 and CDR2 are MNHNS and SASEGT. The ends lost 4 bases at V and 2 bases at J; junction bases unmatched: 8. The CDR3 is 16 residues long. This chain's CDR3 is CASSVRGTIAYNEQFF. In DNA, the CDR3 is TGTGCCAGCAGTGTGAGAGGGACTATTGCCTACAATGAGCAGTTCTTC.

The table lists this clone with a few counts. The V and J genes are TRBV2 and TRBJ2-7; no firm D call. Deletions cut 2 bases from V and 3 bases from J, with 8 bases between. This CDR3 has 13 residues. Germline V gives CDR1 SNHLY, CDR2 FYNNEI. The CDR3 here is CASSEWSYYEQYF. As DNA, the CDR3 is TGTGCCAGCAGTGAATGGAGTTACTACGAGCAGTACTTC.

The gene calls are TRBV7-3 and TRBJ2-1, with a possible D match to TRBD2 (6 bases). In germline, CDR1 is SGHTA, CDR2 FQGTGA. CDR3 size: 15 residues. With 4 bases removed from V and 6 bases from J, the gap between germline ends came to 16 bases. The CDR3 sequence: CASSSGLFSLNEQFF. The CDR3 nucleotides are TGTGCCAGCAGCTCGGGACTCTTCAGCCTCAATGAGCAGTTCTTC.

The rearrangement joins TRBV13 to TRBJ2-7; no reliable D call. This CDR3 region has 16 residues. The V end lost 7 bases, the J end lost 0 bases, and 19 bases lay between the germline ends. CDR1 is PRHDT and CDR2 is FYEKMQ in the germline V gene (reference sequence). The CDR3 loop reads CASTAIGRSFSYEQYF. DNA of the CDR3: TGTGCCAGCACCGCTATCGGCAGGTCCTTCTCCTACGAGCAGTACTTC. Looking up the rest from reference TRBV13 and TRBJ2-7 gives the full variable domain: AAGVIQSPRHLIKEKRETATLKCYPIPRHDTVYWYQQGPGQDPQFLISFYEKMQSDKGSIPDRFSAQQFSDYHSELNMSSLELGDSALYFCASTAIGRSFSYEQYFGPGTRLTVT.

The V call is TRBV28, the J call TRBJ2-7; 10 bases fit TRBD2. V gave up 5 bases and J gave up 4 bases; unmatched junction bases: 5. Germline assignment: CDR1 MDHEN and CDR2 SYDVKM. The CDR3 length is 14 residues. In nucleotides, the CDR3 is TGTGCCAGCAGTGGGGGACTAGCGTGGTACGAGCAGTACTTC. As protein: CASSGGLAWYEQYF.

The chain employs TRBV6-1 and TRBJ2-7, with 8 bases matching TRBD1. The CDR3 is 15 residues long. Germline V gene data show CDR1 as MNHNS and CDR2 as SASEGT. V lost 3 bases to trimming and J lost 0 bases; unmatched junction nucleotides: 4. CDR3 amino acids: CASSEPGQASYEQYF. In nucleotides, the CDR3 is TGTGCCAGCAGTGAGCCGGGACAGGCCTCCTACGAGCAGTACTTC.

The chain uses TRBV11-2 and TRBJ2-1; 7 bases match TRBD2. With 6 bases clipped from V and 6 bases from J, the junction kept 17 bases outside the gene matches. The CDR3 runs 17 residues. Germline V gene lookup returns CDR1 SGHAT and CDR2 FQNNGV. The CDR3 region has the DNA TGTGCCAGCAGTAGCGGATCTGCGGGAGTCTATATCAATGAGCAGTTCTTC. Translated: CASSSGSAGVYINEQFF.

The chain uses TRBV19 and TRBJ1-5; D is possibly TRBD1 (6 bases). This CDR3 spans 17 amino acids. Trimming shortened V by 4 bases and J by 2 bases, and 18 bases separated the two germline ends. Germline loops: CDR1 LNHDA, CDR2 SQIVND (reference sequence). The CDR3 DNA sequence: TGTGCCAGTAGTACGGAGGACAGAGCGAAAGGCAATCAGCCCCAGCATTTT. Translating it yields CASSTEDRAKGNQPQHF. The entire variable domain, with the rest obtained from reference TRBV19 and TRBJ1-5, is as follows: DGGITQSPKYLFRKEGQNVTLSCEQNLNHDAMYWYRQDPGQGLRLIYYSQIVNDFQKGDIAEGYSVSREKKESFPLTVTSAQKNPTAFYLCASSTEDRAKGNQPQHFGDGTRLSIL.

The gene calls are TRBV27 and TRBJ2-3; possibly TRBD2 for D (6 bases). Trimming shortened V by 5 bases and J by 0 bases, and 15 bases separated the two germline ends. The germline V gene has CDR1 MNHEY and CDR2 SMNVEV (reference sequence). The CDR3 contains 16 residues. CDR3: CASSPLAGTSTDTQYF. The CDR3 DNA is TGTGCCAGCAGTCCCTTGGCGGGAACTAGCACAGATACGCAGTATTTT.